This T cell receptor (beta chain) emerged from a study of shared clonotypes between healthy human individuals. CDR3 length: 11 amino acids. Germline V lookup: CDR1 MDHEN, CDR2 SYDVKM. Recent vaccinations or acute infections were absent in the healthy HIV-negative adult donors. This clone was detected many times. An end of the junction does not agree with germline; a read error may underlie this. Across several immunoSEQ plates, the genomic DNA of each subset was split evenly. Authors' processing steps: Owing to the provision of junction-only sequences devoid of quality scores by immunoSEQ, filtering differed. Libraries were prepared by immunoSEQ multiplex PCR; TCRdb keeps only in-frame clonotypes and omits some of them. The V and J calls and clone size come from that table; D and trimming were worked out from the DNA. This sample has hundreds of thousands of clones, with roughly 70% found just once.

The sequence was obtained from a man aged 25 to 40 in good health. Sequencing input: memory CD4+ T cells sorted from blood. Documented subset: CD45RA-negative fraction. J is TRBJ2-1 and V is TRBV28; D remains unclear. CDR3 sequence reads: CASSRNNEQFF. CDR3 bases: TGTGCCAGCAGCCGGAACAACGAGCAGTTCTTC.